The 26 T cell receptor beta chains listed next were all sequenced from one sample in a study of T cells in Graves' hyperthyroidism and ophthalmopathy. There were TCR beta CDR3 regions amplified from RNA transcripts. A set of HTBI primers served as the primers for a first-round RT-PCR of the TCR CDR3. TCRdb ran MiXCR on the multiplex PCR reads and lists one entry per CDR3 protein. The sample has over 650,000 distinct CDR3 sequences, about 45% seen once. Input material: peripheral blood or thyroid tissue (not recorded which). The source is an adult man with Graves' disease, either hyperthyroidism or ophthalmopathy (not recorded which).

This clonotype came up a few times. The genes are TRBV7-2 and TRBJ2-3, with 8 bases matching TRBD2. V shed 1 base and J 4 bases; nucleotides not matched to a gene: 7. Germline V lookup: CDR1 SGHTA, CDR2 FQGNSA. The CDR3 is 16 amino acids. CDR3 residues: CASSLDAQRESDTQYF. The CDR3 DNA reads TGTGCCAGCAGCTTAGATGCCCAGCGGGAGTCAGATACGCAGTATTTT.

The chain uses TRBV7-9 and TRBJ1-2; D gene uncertain. Germline V lookup: CDR1 SEHNR, CDR2 FQNEAQ (reference sequence). The CDR3 spans 13 residues. V was shortened by 5 bases and J by 8 bases, with 15 bases between the two germline ends. CDR3: CASSQNPGLGYTF. The CDR3 DNA reads as TGTGCCAGCAGCCAGAATCCGGGCTTGGGCTACACCTTC.

In its sample, this clonotype was seen many times. The gene calls are TRBV20-1 and TRBJ2-5, with D maybe TRBD1 (6 bases). V was shortened by 6 bases and J by 1 base, with 12 bases between the two germline ends. Germline CDR1 reads DFQATT; CDR2 reads SNEGSKA (reference sequence). There are 13 residues in the CDR3. CDR3 in amino acids: CSAIGQLQETQYF. DNA of the CDR3: TGCAGTGCCATCGGACAGCTCCAAGAGACCCAGTACTTC.

This clonotype was seen many times. J is TRBJ1-1 and V is TRBV6-1; D ambiguous. Germline V gene data show CDR1 as MNHNS and CDR2 as SASEGT. The CDR3 extends over 14 amino acids. Trimming left V 1 base short and J 0 bases short, with 6 bases between. The CDR3 protein is CASSEDFLNTEAFF. The CDR3 region has the DNA TGTGCCAGCAGTGAAGATTTTCTGAACACTGAAGCTTTCTTT.

The chain has TRBV20-1 and TRBJ1-1; the D is unclear. This CDR3 comprises 14 residues. V was clipped by 0 bases and J by 11 bases, with 19 bases between them. Germline values: CDR1 DFQATT, CDR2 SNEGSKA (reference sequence). The CDR3 DNA reads TGCAGTGCTAGAGATCTAGCTGACGTGGATGCGGCTTTCTTT. This encodes CSARDLADVDAAFF.

This clonotype appeared many times. The chain joins TRBV7-9 to TRBJ1-2, with D hard to call. This CDR3 has 12 residues. Trimming took off 3 bases at V and 6 bases at J, with 8 bases between the two ends. Germline lookup yields CDR1 SEHNR and CDR2 FQNEAQ (reference sequence). CDR3 in amino acids: CASSFRIDGYTF. Here the CDR3 DNA reads TGTGCCAGCAGCTTTCGGATCGATGGCTACACCTTC. The full variable domain, with the rest looked up from reference TRBV7-9 and TRBJ1-2, is DTGVSQNPRHKITKRGQNVTFRCDPISEHNRLYWYRQTLGQGPEFLTYFQNEAQLEKSRLLSDRFSAERPKGSFSTLEIQRTEQGDSAMYLCASSFRIDGYTFGSGTRLTVV.

The chain uses TRBV7-2 and TRBJ2-2; a possible D gene is TRBD1 (6 bases). This CDR3 region has 14 residues. Germline assignment: CDR1 SGHTA and CDR2 FQGNSA. Trimming removed 3 bases from V and 8 bases from J, with 13 bases in between. The CDR3 loop is CASSFNTGTGELFF. CDR3 bases: TGTGCCAGCAGCTTTAACACCGGGACAGGGGAGCTGTTTTTT.

Comments on this clonotype: No conserved phenylalanine or tryptophan ends this CDR3, so it is likely a read error. The limits of the CDR3 on the DNA are not certain, so only TCRdb's listed CDR3 is given. The chain joins TRBV12-3 or TRBV12-4 to TRBJ1-6. The CDR3 adds up to 9 amino acids, both ends counted. CDR3 region: CASSQGPRG.

CDR3 protein: CASSLGDRAFNSPLHF. CDR3 sequence (DNA): TGTGCCAGCAGCTTAGGTGACAGGGCTTTTAATTCACCCCTCCACTTT. The J gene is TRBJ1-6, the V gene TRBV7-2; TRBD1 matches at 7 bases. V trimming: 1 base; J trimming: 6 bases; junction bases outside the gene matches: 6. The CDR3 spans 16 residues. Germline V lookup: CDR1 SGHTA, CDR2 FQGNSA. Together with reference TRBV7-2 and TRBJ1-6, the CDR3 gives the full variable domain: GAGVSQSPSNKVTEKGKDVELRCDPISGHTALYWYRQSLGQGLEFLIYFQGNSAPDKSGLPSDRFSAERTGGSVSTLTIQRTQQEDSAVYLCASSLGDRAFNSPLHFGNGTRLTVT.

Comments on this clonotype: The DNA is left out, because the CDR3 cannot be placed on it with certainty; the CDR3 is given as TCRdb lists it. This sequence joins TRBV2 and TRBJ1-5; TRBD1 reflects the table's D call only, with no check against the DNA. From germline, CDR1 is SNHLY and CDR2 FYNNEI. The CDR3 spans 23 residues, counting both ends. The CDR3 here is CASSVSYGYTFGSGGMGNQPQHF.

This clonotype has a count of ten or more. CDR3 nucleotides: TGTGCCAGCAGCCGGGACAGGCACTATGGCTACACCTTC. This codes for CASSRDRHYGYTF. This rearrangement joins TRBV2 to TRBJ1-2; 8 bases agree with TRBD1. Germline V lookup: CDR1 SNHLY, CDR2 FYNNEI. Trimming cost V 6 bases and J 3 bases; bases outside gene matches: 3. The CDR3 spans 13 residues. The variable domain in full, with the rest retrieved from reference TRBV2 and TRBJ1-2, is EPEVTQTPSHQVTQMGQEVILRCVPISNHLYFYWYRQILGQKVEFLVSFYNNEISEKSEIFDDQFSVERPDGSNFTLKIRSTKLEDSAMYFCASSRDRHYGYTFGSGTRLTVV.

The chain carries TRBV5-1 and TRBJ1-3; TRBD1 matches at 9 bases. Germline V CDR1 and CDR2: SGHRS, YFSETQ. CDR3 size: 15 residues. The trim removed 0 bases at V and 6 bases at J, leaving 4 bases unmatched. CDR3 region: CASSLDGDRANTIYF. CDR3 sequence (DNA): TGCGCCAGCAGCTTGGACGGGGACAGGGCAAACACCATATATTTT.

This clonotype was counted only a few times. This chain connects TRBV20-1 to TRBJ1-5, with a weak D call TRBD1 (5 bases). Germline V gives CDR1 DFQATT, CDR2 SNEGSKA (reference sequence). The CDR3 covers 13 residues. Trimming stripped 7 bases from V and 7 bases from J, with 17 bases between. The CDR3 region is CSGGGQGKQPQHF. The DNA for the CDR3 is TGCAGTGGGGGCGGGCAGGGAAAGCAGCCCCAGCATTTT.

The chain links TRBV20-1 to TRBJ1-6, with D tentatively TRBD1 (6 bases). CDR1 is DFQATT, CDR2 SNEGSKA, per germline (reference sequence). The CDR3 has 16 amino acids. Trimming stripped 4 bases from V and 7 bases from J, with 20 bases between. The CDR3 sequence is CSATTVGGAGNSPLHF. In nucleotides, the CDR3 is TGCAGTGCTACCACGGTGGGGGGCGCGGGGAATTCACCCCTCCACTTT.

J is TRBJ1-1 and V is TRBV5-1; D might be TRBD1 (6 bases). This CDR3 spans 14 amino acids. Germline V gene data show CDR1 as SGHRS and CDR2 as YFSETQ. The V end was cut by 4 bases, the J end by 7 bases, with 17 bases between. The CDR3 spells CASSPRWTEDEAFF. The CDR3 DNA sequence: TGCGCCAGCAGCCCGAGGTGGACAGAGGATGAAGCTTTCTTT.

The rearrangement uses TRBV7-2 and TRBJ1-6; 9 bases fit TRBD1. The length of the CDR3 is 18 residues. Germline values: CDR1 SGHTA, CDR2 FQGNSA. Losses at the gene ends were 5 bases for V and 5 bases for J; bases not matched to a gene: 13. In DNA form, the CDR3 reads TGTGCCAGCAGCCAAGATGGACCCGGGACAGGGAATAATTCACCCCTCCACTTT. Its protein is CASSQDGPGTGNNSPLHF. Full variable domain (missing parts from reference TRBV7-2 and TRBJ1-6): GAGVSQSPSNKVTEKGKDVELRCDPISGHTALYWYRQSLGQGLEFLIYFQGNSAPDKSGLPSDRFSAERTGGSVSTLTIQRTQQEDSAVYLCASSQDGPGTGNNSPLHFGNGTRLTVT.

J is TRBJ1-2 and V is TRBV12-3 or TRBV12-4, with 7 bases lining up with TRBD1. The junction had 4 bases not matched to a gene; V was cut back by 3 bases and J by 9 bases. The CDR3 sequence is 12 residues long. The CDR3 region has the DNA TGTGCCAGCAGTTTGACAGGGTCACGCTACACCTTC. Translation: CASSLTGSRYTF.

This clonotype has a handful of counts. V usage is TRBV2 and J usage is TRBJ1-1; D gene unclear. V shed 3 bases and J shed 1 base, with 6 bases lying between them. This CDR3 region has 13 residues. Looked up from germline, CDR1 is SNHLY and CDR2 is FYNNEI. The CDR3 is CASSEAENTEAFF. The CDR3 bases are TGTGCCAGCAGTGAGGCTGAGAACACTGAAGCTTTCTTT.

This clonotype was recorded at least ten times. The rearrangement uses TRBV2 and TRBJ1-3, with D perhaps matching TRBD1 (5 bases). There are 12 residues in the CDR3. Trimming removed 9 bases at V and 3 bases at J, with 9 bases between. The germline CDR1 and CDR2 sequences are SNHLY and FYNNEI. DNA of the CDR3: TGTGCCAGTAAAGGGGATGGAAACACCATATATTTT. The encoded protein is CASKGDGNTIYF.

V gene TRBV6-2 or TRBV6-3 combines with J gene TRBJ1-2; 7 bases are shared with TRBD1. The CDR3 consists of 11 residues. Trimming at V came to 8 bases and at J to 10 bases, leaving 7 bases not matched to a gene. The germline V gene has CDR1 MNHEY and CDR2 SVGEGT. CDR3 coding DNA: TGTGCCAGCGGACGGGACAGCTACTACACCTTC. It encodes CASGRDSYYTF.

This clonotype was seen only a few times. The chain recombines TRBV20-1 with TRBJ1-2, with D possibly TRBD1 on 5 matching bases. Per the germline V gene, CDR1 is DFQATT and CDR2 is SNEGSKA (reference sequence). Trimming removed 1 base from V and 8 bases from J, with 17 bases in between. The CDR3 contains 14 residues. CDR3 in amino acids: CSARGQLGLSGYTF. In DNA, the CDR3 is TGCAGTGCTAGAGGACAGCTTGGTTTATCCGGCTACACCTTC.

This chain joins TRBV29-1 and TRBJ1-1; D is perhaps TRBD1 (5 bases). The CDR3 runs 12 residues. Trimming pared 4 bases from V and 4 bases from J, leaving 10 bases between. Germline V gives CDR1 SQVTM, CDR2 ANQGSEA. Here the CDR3 DNA reads TGCAGCGTTGGGGGCAGGGCCACTGAAGCTTTCTTT. Amino acids: CSVGGRATEAFF.

This clonotype was counted a few times. J is TRBJ2-3 and V is TRBV20-1; TRBD1 might be the D (6 bases). The CDR3 runs to 13 residues. Looked up from germline, CDR1 is DFQATT and CDR2 is SNEGSKA (reference sequence). Between the trimmed V and J ends, which lost 3 bases and 6 bases, there was a span of 13 bases. CDR3 nucleotides: TGCAGTGCTAGCAGGGGTAGTTTGGATACGCAGTATTTT. Protein: CSASRGSLDTQYF.

Turning to this clonotype: The junction shows a germline mismatch at one end, possibly a read error. This chain connects TRBV2 to TRBJ1-5, with TRBD1 matching 7 bases. The germline V gene has CDR1 SNHLY and CDR2 FYNNEI. This CDR3 has 17 amino acids. CDR3 sequence reads: CANSDGRGLAGNQPQHF. The CDR3 DNA follows: TGTGCCAACAGTGATGGTAGGGGGCTGGCGGGCAATCAGCCCCAGCATTTT.

The chain uses TRBV15 and TRBJ1-4; D is undetermined. The germline V gene encodes CDR1 LNHNV and CDR2 YYDKDF (reference sequence). The CDR3 loop spans 14 amino acids. Trimming stripped 1 base from V and 7 bases from J, with 10 bases between. The CDR3 reads CATSRGGLGEKLFF. CDR3 nucleotides: TGTGCCACCAGCAGAGGAGGGTTAGGTGAAAAACTGTTTTTT.

This clonotype appeared a few times. The CDR3 coding sequence is TGTGCCAGCGGGAGGGCGGGAAATTCACCCCTCCACTTT. Translating gives CASGRAGNSPLHF. This chain connects TRBV6-6 to TRBJ1-6; D unclear. The V gene lost 8 bases and the J gene lost 7 bases, with 12 bases spanning the gap. CDR3 length: 13 amino acids. CDR1 MNHNY and CDR2 SVGAGI come from the germline V gene (reference sequence).